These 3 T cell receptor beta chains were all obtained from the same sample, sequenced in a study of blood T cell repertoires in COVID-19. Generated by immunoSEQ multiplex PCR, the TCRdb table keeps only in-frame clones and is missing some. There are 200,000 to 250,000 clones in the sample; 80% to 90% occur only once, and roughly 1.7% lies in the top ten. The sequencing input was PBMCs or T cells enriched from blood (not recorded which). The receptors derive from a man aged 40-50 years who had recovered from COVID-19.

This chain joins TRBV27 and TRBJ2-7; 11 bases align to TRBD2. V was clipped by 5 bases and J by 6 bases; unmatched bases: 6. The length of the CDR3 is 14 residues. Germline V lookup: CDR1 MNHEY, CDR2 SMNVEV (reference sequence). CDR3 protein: CASSLTSGISEQYF. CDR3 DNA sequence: TGTGCCAGCAGTCTGACTAGCGGGATATCCGAGCAGTACTTC.

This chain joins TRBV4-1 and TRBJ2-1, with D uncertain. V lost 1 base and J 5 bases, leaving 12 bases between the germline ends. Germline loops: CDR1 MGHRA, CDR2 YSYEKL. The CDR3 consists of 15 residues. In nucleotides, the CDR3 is TGCGCCAGCAGCCAAGTGGCGGCAAGCGACAATGAGCAGTTCTTC. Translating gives CASSQVAASDNEQFF.

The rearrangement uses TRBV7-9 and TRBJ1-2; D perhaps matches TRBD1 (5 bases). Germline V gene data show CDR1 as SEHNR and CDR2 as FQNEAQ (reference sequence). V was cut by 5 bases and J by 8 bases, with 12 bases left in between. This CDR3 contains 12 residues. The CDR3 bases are TGTGCCAGCAGCCAGGGAATGGGCGGCTACACCTTC. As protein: CASSQGMGGYTF.